Sequencing of this T cell receptor (beta chain) was carried out in a study of blood T cells in healthy people across ages. Next came a second PCR, run for about 7 to 12 cycles, which used a sample-barcoded 5' primer along with a J-beta primer mix. TCRdb reanalysed the 5' RACE reads using MiXCR and keeps one entry per CDR3 protein. The sample lists approximately 780,000 distinct CDR3 sequences; about 26% were seen once. Notes on this clonotype: The antigen remains undetermined.

Findings and limits, study-wide: Older age went with lower TCR beta diversity per million T cells, in a roughly linear way.

This CDR3 region has 11 residues. Germline CDR1 and CDR2: MNHEY and SVGAGI. V was clipped by 6 bases and J by 10 bases, with 9 bases between them. These data also formed part of another study, on T cells of mothers and their children.

Sequencing was carried out using blood. The clonotype comes from a boy between 10 and 17 years old in good health. The rearrangement joins TRBV6-5 to TRBJ1-4; D may be TRBD1 (5 bases). CDR3 coding DNA: TGTGCCAGCAGGCGAAGGGGAAAACTGTTTTTT. This encodes CASRRRGKLFF.